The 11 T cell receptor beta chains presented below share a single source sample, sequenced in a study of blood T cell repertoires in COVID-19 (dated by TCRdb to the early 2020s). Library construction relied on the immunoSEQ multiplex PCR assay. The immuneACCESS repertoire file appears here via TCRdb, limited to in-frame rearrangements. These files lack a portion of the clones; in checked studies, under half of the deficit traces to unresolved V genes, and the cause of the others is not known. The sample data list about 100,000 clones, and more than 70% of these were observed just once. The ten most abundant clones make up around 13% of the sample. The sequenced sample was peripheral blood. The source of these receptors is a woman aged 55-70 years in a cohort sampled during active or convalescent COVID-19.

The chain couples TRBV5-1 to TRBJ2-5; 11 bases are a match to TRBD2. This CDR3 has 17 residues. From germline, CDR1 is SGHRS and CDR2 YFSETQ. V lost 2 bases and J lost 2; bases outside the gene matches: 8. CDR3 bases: TGCGCCAGCAGCTTAGTTCCGGGACTAGCGGTACAAGAGACCCAGTACTTC. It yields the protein CASSLVPGLAVQETQYF.

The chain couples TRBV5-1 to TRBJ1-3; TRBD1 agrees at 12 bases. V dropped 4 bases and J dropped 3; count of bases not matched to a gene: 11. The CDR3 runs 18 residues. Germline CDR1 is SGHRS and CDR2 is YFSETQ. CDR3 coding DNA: TGCGCCAGCAGCCTTACCGGGACAGGGGGCGCGGGTGGAAACACCATATATTTT. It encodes CASSLTGTGGAGGNTIYF.

CDR3 bases: TGTGCCACCAGTGACCGAGACAGGGGGCATGGTAATGAAAAACTGTTTTTT. It is translated as CATSDRDRGHGNEKLFF. This sequence joins TRBV24-1 and TRBJ1-4; 10 bases are shared with TRBD1. V gave up 4 bases and J gave up 4 bases; unmatched junction bases: 8. Germline CDR1 is KGHDR and CDR2 is SFDVKD. The CDR3 contains 17 residues.

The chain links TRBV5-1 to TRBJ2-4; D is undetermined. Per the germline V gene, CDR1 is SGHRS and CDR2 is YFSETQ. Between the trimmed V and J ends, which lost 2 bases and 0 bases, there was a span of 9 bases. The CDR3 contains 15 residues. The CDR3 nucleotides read TGCGCCAGCAGCTTACAACCCTTAGCCAAAAACATTCAGTACTTC. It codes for CASSLQPLAKNIQYF.

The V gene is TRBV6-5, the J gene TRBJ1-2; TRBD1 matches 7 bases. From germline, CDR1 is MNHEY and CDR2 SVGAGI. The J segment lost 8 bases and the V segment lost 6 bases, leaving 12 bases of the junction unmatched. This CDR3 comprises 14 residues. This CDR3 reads CASRSTGRIHGYTF. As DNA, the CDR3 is TGTGCCAGCAGGTCGACAGGGAGGATCCACGGCTACACCTTC.

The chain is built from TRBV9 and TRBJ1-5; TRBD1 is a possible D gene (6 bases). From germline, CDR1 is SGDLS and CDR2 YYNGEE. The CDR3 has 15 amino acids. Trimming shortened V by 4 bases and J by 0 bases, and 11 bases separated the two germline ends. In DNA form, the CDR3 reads TGTGCCAGCAGCTCGGGACACTTTAGCAATCAGCCCCAGCATTTT. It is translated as CASSSGHFSNQPQHF.

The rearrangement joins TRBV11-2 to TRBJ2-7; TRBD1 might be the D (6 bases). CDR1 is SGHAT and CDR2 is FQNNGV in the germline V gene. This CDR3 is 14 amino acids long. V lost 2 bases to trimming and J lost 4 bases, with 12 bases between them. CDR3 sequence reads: CASSLRDKLYEQYF. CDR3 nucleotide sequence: TGTGCCAGCAGCTTAAGGGACAAGCTATACGAGCAGTACTTC.

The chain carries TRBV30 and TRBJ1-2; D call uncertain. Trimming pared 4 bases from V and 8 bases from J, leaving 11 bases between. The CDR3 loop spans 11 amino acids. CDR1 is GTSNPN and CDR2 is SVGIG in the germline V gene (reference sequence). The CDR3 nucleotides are TGTGCCTGGACCCTCGGAGGAGGCTACACCTTC. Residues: CAWTLGGGYTF.

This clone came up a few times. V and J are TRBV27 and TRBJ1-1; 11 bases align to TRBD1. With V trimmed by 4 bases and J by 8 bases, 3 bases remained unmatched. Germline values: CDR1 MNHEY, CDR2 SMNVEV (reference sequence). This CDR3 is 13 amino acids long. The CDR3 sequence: CASSYRTGGEAFF. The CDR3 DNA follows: TGTGCCAGCAGTTATCGGACAGGGGGCGAAGCTTTCTTT.

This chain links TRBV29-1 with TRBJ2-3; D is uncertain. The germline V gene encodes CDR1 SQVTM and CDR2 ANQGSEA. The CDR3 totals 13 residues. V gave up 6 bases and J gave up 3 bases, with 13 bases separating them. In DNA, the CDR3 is TGCAGCGTCTGTCGGGTTCAGACAGATACGCAGTATTTT. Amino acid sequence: CSVCRVQTDTQYF.

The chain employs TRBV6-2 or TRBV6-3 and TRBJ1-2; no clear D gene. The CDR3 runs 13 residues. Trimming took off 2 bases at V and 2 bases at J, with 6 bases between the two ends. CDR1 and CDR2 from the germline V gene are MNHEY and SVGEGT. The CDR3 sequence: CASSYTRNYGYTF. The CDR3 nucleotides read TGTGCCAGCAGTTACACCCGGAACTATGGCTACACCTTC.